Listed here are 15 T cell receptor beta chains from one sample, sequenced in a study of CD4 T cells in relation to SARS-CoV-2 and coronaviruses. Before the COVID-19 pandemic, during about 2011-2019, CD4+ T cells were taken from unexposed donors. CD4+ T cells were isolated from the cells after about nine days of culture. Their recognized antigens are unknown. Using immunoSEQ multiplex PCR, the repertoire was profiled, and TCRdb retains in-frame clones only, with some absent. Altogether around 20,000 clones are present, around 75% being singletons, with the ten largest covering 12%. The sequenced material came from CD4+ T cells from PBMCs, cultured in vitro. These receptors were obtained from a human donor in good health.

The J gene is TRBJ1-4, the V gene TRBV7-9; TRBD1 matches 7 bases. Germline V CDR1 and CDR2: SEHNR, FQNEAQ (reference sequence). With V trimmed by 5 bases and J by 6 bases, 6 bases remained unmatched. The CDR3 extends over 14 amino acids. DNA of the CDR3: TGTGCCAGCAGCCGTGACAGGGTGGATGAAAAACTGTTTTTT. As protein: CASSRDRVDEKLFF.

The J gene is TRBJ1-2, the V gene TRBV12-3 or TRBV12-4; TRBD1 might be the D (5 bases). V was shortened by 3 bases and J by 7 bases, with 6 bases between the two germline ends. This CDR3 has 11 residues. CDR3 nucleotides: TGTGCCAGCAGTTTGGGGACTGGCTACACCTTC. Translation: CASSLGTGYTF.

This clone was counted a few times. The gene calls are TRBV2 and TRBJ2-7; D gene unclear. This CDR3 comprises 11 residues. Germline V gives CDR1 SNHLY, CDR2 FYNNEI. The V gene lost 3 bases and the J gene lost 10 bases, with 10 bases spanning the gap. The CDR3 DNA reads TGTGCCAGCAGTGAGGCGTCTCGACAGTACTTC. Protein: CASSEASRQYF.

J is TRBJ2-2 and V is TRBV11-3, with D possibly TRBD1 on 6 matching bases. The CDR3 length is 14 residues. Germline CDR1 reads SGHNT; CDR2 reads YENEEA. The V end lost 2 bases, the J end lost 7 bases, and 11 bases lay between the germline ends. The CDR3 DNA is TGTGCCAGCAGCTTATCAGGGGTTGGCGGGGAGCTGTTTTTT. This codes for CASSLSGVGGELFF.

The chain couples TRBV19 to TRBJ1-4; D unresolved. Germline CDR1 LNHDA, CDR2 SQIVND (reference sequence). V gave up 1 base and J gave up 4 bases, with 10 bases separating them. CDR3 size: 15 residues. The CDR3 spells CASSIVQDHNEKLFF. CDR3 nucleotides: TGTGCCAGTAGTATAGTCCAGGACCATAATGAAAAACTGTTTTTT.

CDR3 residues: CASVSGTLITDTQYF. In DNA, the CDR3 is TGTGCCAGCGTCTCCGGGACCCTAATCACAGATACGCAGTATTTT. The chain has TRBV6-5 and TRBJ2-3; D is tentatively TRBD1 or TRBD2 (5 bases each). The V gene lost 8 bases and the J gene lost 2 bases, with 17 bases spanning the gap. The CDR3 totals 15 residues. Germline V gives CDR1 MNHEY, CDR2 SVGAGI.

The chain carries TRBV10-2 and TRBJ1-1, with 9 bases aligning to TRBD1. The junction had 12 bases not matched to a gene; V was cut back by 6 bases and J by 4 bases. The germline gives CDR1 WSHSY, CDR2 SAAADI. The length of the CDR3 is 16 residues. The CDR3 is CASRDWTGEAFTEAFF. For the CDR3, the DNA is TGCGCCAGCAGGGATTGGACAGGGGAGGCGTTCACTGAAGCTTTCTTT.

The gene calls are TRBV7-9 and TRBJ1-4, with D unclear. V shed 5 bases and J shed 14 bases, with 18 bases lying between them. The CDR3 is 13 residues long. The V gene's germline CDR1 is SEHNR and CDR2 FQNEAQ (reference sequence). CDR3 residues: CASSRNPGSGLFF. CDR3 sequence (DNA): TGTGCCAGCAGCCGAAACCCCGGGTCCGGGCTGTTTTTT. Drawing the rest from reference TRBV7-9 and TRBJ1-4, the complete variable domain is DTGVSQNPRHKITKRGQNVTFRCDPISEHNRLYWYRQTLGQGPEFLTYFQNEAQLEKSRLLSDRFSAERPKGSFSTLEIQRTEQGDSAMYLCASSRNPGSGLFFGSGTQLSVL.

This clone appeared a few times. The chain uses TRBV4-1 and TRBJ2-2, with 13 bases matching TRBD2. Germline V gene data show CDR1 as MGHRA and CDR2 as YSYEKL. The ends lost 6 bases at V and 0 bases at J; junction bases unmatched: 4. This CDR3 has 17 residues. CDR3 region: CASRGTSGVTNTGELFF. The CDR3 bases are TGCGCCAGCAGGGGGACTAGCGGGGTTACGAACACCGGGGAGCTGTTTTTT.

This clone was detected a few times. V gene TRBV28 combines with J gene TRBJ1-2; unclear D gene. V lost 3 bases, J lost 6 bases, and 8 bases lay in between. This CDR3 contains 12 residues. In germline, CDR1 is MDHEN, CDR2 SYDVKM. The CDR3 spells CASSLIGDGYTF. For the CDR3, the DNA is TGTGCCAGCAGTTTGATTGGTGATGGCTACACCTTC.

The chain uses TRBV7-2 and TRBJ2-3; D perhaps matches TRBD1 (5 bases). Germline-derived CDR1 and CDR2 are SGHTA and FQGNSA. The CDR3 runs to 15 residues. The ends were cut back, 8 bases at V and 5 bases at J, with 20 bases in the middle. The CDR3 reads CASANSRVWGDTQYF. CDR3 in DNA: TGTGCCAGCGCAAATTCCAGGGTTTGGGGAGATACGCAGTATTTT.

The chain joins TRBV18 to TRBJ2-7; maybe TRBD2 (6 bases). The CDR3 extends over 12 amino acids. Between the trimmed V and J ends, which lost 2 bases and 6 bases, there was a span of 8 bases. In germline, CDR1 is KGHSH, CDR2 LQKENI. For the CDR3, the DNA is TGTGCCAGCTCACCATGGGGAGGCGAGCAGTACTTC. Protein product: CASSPWGGEQYF.

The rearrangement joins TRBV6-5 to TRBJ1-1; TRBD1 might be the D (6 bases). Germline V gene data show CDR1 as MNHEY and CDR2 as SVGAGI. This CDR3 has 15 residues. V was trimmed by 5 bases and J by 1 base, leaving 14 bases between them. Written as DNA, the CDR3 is TGTGCCAGCAGTCCTCGGGAAGGGGGGAACACTGAAGCTTTCTTT. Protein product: CASSPREGGNTEAFF.

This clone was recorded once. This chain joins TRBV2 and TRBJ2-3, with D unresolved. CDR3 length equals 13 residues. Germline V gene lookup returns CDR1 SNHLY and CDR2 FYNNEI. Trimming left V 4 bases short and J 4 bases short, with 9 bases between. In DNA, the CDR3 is TGTGCCAGCAGTGTCCCGACCCCAGATACGCAGTATTTT. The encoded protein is CASSVPTPDTQYF.

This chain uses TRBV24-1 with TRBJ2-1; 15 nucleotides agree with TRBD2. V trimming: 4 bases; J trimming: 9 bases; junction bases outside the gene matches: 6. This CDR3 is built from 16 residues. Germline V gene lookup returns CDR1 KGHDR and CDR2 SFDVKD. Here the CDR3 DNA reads TGTGCCACCAGTGACTGGACTAGCGGGAGGGTCGGTGAGCAGTTCTTC. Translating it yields CATSDWTSGRVGEQFF.